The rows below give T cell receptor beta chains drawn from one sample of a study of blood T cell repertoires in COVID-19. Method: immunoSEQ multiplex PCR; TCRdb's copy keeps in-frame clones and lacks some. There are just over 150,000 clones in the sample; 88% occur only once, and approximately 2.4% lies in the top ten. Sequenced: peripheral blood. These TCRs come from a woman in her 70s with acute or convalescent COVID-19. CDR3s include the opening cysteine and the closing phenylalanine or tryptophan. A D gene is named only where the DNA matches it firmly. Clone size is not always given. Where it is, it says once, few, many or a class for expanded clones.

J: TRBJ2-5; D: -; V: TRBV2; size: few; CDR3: CASSDSELETQYF; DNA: TGTGCCAGCAGTGATAGTGAACTCGAGACCCAGTACTTC
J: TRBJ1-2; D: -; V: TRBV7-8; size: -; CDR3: CASSLGRGRNYGYTF; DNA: TGTGCCAGCAGCTTAGGCCGTGGGAGGAACTATGGCTACACCTTC
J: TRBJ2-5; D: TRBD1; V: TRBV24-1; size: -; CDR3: CATSRDRGETQYF; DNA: TGTGCCACCAGCCGGGACAGGGGGGAGACCCAGTACTTC
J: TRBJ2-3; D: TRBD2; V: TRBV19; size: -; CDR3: CASSSYLTSGGPMDTQYF; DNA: TGTGCCAGTAGTTCCTACCTGACTAGCGGGGGGCCTATGGATACGCAGTATTTT
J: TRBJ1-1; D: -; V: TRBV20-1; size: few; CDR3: CSAREDREAFF; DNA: TGCAGTGCGCGTGAAGACAGGGAAGCTTTCTTT
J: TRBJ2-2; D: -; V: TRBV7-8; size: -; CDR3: CASSLAHSLTTGELFF; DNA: TGTGCCAGCAGCTTAGCGCACAGTCTCACCACCGGGGAGCTGTTTTTT
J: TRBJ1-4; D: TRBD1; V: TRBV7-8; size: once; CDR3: CASSWRRDRVEKLFF; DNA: TGTGCCAGCAGCTGGCGCCGGGACAGGGTTGAAAAACTGTTTTTT
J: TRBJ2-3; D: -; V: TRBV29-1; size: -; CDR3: CSVEEARPGDTSDTQYF; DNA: TGCAGCGTTGAAGAGGCTAGGCCAGGGGACACGTCCGATACGCAGTATTTT
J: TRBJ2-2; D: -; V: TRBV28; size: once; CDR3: CASRTTNTGELFF; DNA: TGTGCCAGCAGGACGACAAACACCGGGGAGCTGTTTTTT
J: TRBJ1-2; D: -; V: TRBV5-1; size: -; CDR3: CASSSEDGANYGYTF; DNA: TGCGCCAGCAGCTCTGAGGACGGGGCTAACTATGGCTACACCTTC
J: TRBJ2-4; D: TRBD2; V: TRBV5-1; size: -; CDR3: CASSPNGLAGTKNIQYF; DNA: TGCGCCAGCAGCCCGAACGGACTAGCGGGGACCAAAAACATTCAGTACTTC
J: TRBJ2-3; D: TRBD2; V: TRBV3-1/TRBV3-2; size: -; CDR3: CASSQTTGGSTDTQYF; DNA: TGTGCCAGCAGCCAGACGACGGGGGGGAGTACAGATACGCAGTATTTT
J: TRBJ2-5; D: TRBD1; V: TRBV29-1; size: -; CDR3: CSVEDLLRQGEETQYF; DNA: TGCAGCGTTGAAGATCTTCTAAGGCAGGGGGAAGAGACCCAGTACTTC
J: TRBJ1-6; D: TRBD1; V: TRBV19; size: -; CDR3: CASSPPSDRGSPLHF; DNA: TGTGCCAGTAGCCCTCCCTCCGACAGGGGTTCACCCCTCCACTTT
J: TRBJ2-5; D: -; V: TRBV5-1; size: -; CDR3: CASSQGFQETQYF; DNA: TGCGCCAGCAGCCAGGGATTCCAAGAGACCCAGTACTTC
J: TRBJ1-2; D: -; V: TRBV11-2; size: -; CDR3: CASSPVISRGYGYTF; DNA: TGTGCCAGCAGCCCCGTGATCTCTCGCGGCTATGGCTACACCTTC
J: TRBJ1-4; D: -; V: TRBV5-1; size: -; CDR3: CASSQTDFNEKLFF; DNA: TGCGCCAGCAGCCAAACGGACTTTAATGAAAAACTGTTTTTT
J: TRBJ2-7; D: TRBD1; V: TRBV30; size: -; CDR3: CAWSGTGGPWYF; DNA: TGTGCCTGGAGTGGGACAGGGGGACCATGGTACTTC
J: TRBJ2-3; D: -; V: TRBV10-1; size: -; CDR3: CASSVGLGTDTQYF; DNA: TGCGCCAGCAGTGTGGGACTCGGCACAGATACGCAGTATTTT
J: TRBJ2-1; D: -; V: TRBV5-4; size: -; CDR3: CASSLNRNEQFF; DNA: TGTGCCAGCAGCCTAAACAGGAATGAGCAGTTCTTC
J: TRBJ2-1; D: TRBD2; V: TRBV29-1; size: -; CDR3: CSVEAYGGAKDEQFF; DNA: TGCAGCGTTGAAGCTTACGGGGGGGCCAAGGATGAGCAGTTCTTC
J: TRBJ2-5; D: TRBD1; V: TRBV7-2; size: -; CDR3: CASSSDRTQETQYF; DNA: TGTGCCAGCAGCTCGGACAGGACCCAAGAGACCCAGTACTTC
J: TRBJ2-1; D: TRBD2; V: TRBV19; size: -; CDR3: CASSSSPAGGYNEQFF; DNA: TGTGCCAGTAGTAGTTCCCCAGCGGGGGGATACAATGAGCAGTTCTTC